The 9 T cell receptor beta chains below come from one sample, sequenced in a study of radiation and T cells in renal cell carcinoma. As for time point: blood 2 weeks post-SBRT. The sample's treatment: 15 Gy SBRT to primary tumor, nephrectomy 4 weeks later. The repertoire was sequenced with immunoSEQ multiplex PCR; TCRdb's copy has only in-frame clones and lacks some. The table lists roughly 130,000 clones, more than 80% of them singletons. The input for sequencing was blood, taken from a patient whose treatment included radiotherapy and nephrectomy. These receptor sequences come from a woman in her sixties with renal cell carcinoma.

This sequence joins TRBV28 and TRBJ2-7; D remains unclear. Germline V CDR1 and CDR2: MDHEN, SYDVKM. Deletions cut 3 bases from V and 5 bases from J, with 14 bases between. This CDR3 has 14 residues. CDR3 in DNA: TGTGCCAGCAGTTTTCGTGGGCAGAACGACGAGCAGTACTTC. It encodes CASSFRGQNDEQYF.

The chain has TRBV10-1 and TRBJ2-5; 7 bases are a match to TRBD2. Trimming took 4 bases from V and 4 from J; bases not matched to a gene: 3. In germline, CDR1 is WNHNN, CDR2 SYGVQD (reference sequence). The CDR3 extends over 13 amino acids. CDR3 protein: CASSGERGETQYF. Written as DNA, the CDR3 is TGCGCCAGCAGTGGGGAGCGGGGAGAGACCCAGTACTTC.

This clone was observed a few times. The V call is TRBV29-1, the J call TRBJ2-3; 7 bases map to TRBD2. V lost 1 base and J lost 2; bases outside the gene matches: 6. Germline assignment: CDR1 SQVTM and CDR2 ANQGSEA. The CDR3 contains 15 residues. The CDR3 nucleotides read TGCAGCGTTGAAGCGCAGCGGGGCTACACAGATACGCAGTATTTT. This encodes CSVEAQRGYTDTQYF.

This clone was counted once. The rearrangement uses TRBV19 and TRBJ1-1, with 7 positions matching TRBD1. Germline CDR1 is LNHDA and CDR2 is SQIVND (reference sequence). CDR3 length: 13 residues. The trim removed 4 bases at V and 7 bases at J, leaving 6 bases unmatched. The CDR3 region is CASSTGGALEAFF. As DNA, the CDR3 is TGTGCCAGTAGTACAGGGGGAGCACTTGAAGCTTTCTTT.

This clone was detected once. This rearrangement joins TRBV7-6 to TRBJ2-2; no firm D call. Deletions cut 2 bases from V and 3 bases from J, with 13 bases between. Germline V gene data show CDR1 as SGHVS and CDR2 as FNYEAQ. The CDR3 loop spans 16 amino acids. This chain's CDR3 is CASSLRPARDTGELFF. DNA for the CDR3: TGTGCCAGCAGCTTAAGGCCAGCTCGGGACACCGGGGAGCTGTTTTTT.

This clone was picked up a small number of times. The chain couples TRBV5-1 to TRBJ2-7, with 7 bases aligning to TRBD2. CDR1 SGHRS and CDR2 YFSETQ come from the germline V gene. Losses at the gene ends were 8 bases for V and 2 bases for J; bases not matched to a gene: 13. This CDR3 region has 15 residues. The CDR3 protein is CASFPTAGLTYEQYF. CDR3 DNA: TGCGCCAGTTTTCCCACAGCGGGGCTTACCTACGAGCAGTACTTC.

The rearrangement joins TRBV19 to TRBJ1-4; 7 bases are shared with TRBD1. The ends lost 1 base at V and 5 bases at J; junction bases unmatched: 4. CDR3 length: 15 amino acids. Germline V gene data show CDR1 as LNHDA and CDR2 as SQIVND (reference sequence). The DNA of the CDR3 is TGTGCCAGTAGTATAGGACGGGACAGAAATGAAAAACTGTTTTTT. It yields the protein CASSIGRDRNEKLFF.

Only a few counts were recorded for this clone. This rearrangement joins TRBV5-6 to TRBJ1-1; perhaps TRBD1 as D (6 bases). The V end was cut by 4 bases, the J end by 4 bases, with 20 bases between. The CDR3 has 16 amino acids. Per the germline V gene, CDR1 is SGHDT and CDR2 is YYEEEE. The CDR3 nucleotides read TGTGCCAGCAGCGCCATGGGGGGGGCCGGGATCACTGAAGCTTTCTTT. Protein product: CASSAMGGAGITEAFF.

The CDR3 DNA reads TGCGCCAAAGTGGACAGAAGCTCCTATAATTCACCCCTCCACTTT. Amino acid sequence: CAKVDRSSYNSPLHF. V gene TRBV5-1 combines with J gene TRBJ1-6; possible D gene TRBD1, 6 bases. CDR1 is SGHRS and CDR2 is YFSETQ in the germline V gene. Deletions cut 9 bases from V and 0 bases from J, with 13 bases between. This CDR3 has 15 amino acids.